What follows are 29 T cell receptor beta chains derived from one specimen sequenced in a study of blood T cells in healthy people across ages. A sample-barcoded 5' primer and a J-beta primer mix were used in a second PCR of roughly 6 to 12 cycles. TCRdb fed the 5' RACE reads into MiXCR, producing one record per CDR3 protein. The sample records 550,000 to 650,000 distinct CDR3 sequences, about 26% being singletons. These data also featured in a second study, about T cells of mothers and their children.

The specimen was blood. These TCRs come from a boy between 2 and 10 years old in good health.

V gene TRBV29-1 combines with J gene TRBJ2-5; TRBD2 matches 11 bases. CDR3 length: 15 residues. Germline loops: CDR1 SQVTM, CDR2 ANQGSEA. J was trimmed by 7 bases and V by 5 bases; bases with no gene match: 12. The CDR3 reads CSVLYSSGGTGTQYF. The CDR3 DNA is TGCAGCGTTTTATATTCTAGCGGGGGGACTGGGACCCAGTACTTC.

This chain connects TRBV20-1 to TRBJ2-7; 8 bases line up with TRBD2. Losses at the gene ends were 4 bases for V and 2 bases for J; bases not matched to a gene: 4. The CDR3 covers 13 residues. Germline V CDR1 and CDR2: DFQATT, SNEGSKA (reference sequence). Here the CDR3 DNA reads TGCAGTGCTAACCTAGCGGGTGCCTACGAGCAGTACTTC. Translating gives CSANLAGAYEQYF.

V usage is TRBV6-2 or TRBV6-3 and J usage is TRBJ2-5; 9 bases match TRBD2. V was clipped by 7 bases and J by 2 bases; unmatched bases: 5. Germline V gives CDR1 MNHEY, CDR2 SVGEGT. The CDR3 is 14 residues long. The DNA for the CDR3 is TGTGCCAGCAAAAGACTAGCGGAGCAAGAGACCCAGTACTTC. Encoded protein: CASKRLAEQETQYF.

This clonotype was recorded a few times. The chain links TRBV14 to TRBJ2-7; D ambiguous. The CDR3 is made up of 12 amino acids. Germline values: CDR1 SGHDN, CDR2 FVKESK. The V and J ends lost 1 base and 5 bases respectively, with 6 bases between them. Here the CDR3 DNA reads TGTGCCAGCAGCCAAGGAAGCGACGAGCAGTACTTC. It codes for CASSQGSDEQYF.

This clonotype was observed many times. The CDR3 DNA reads TGTGCCTGGAGTGTACCAGGGAGCTACACCTTC. Protein sequence: CAWSVPGSYTF. J is TRBJ1-2 and V is TRBV30; maybe TRBD1 (5 bases). Germline CDR1 is GTSNPN and CDR2 is SVGIG (reference sequence). The CDR3 consists of 11 residues. With 0 bases removed from V and 9 bases from J, the gap between germline ends came to 8 bases.

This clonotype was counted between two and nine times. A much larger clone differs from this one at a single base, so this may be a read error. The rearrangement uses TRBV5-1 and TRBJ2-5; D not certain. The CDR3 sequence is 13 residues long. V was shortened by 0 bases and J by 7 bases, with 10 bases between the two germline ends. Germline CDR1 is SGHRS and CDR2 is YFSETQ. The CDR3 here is CASSLGNRGTQYF. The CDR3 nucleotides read TGCGCCAGCAGCTTGGGCAACCGAGGGACCCAGTACTTC.

The CDR3 loop is CSAGSREQYF. Written as DNA, the CDR3 is TGCAGTGCTGGATCCCGGGAGCAGTACTTC. The chain recombines TRBV20-1 with TRBJ2-7; D uncertain. The CDR3 contains 10 residues. CDR1 DFQATT and CDR2 SNEGSKA come from the germline V gene (reference sequence). V lost 5 bases, J lost 7 bases, and 9 bases lay in between.

CDR3 loop: CASTLRELAGATYNEQFF. CDR3 sequence (DNA): TGCGCCAGCACCCTCCGAGAACTAGCGGGAGCTACCTACAATGAGCAGTTCTTC. V gene TRBV5-1 combines with J gene TRBJ2-1, with TRBD2 matching over 11 bases. V gave up 6 bases and J gave up 2 bases; unmatched junction bases: 13. CDR3 length equals 18 residues. Germline CDR1 SGHRS, CDR2 YFSETQ.

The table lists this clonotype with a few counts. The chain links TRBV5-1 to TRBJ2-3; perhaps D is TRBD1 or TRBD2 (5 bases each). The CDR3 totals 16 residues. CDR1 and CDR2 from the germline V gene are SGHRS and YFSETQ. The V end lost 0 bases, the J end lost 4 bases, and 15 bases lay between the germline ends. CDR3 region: CASSLEGPSNSDTQYF. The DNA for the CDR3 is TGCGCCAGCAGCTTGGAGGGACCTTCGAACTCAGATACGCAGTATTTT.

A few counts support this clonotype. The CDR3 region is CASVSGTGYGYTF. The CDR3 nucleotides read TGTGCCAGCGTCTCCGGGACAGGATATGGCTACACCTTC. The rearrangement links TRBV7-9 to TRBJ1-2; the match to TRBD1 covers 8 bases. V lost 8 bases and J lost 5; bases outside the gene matches: 7. The CDR3 extends over 13 amino acids. Germline loops: CDR1 SEHNR, CDR2 FQNEAQ (reference sequence).

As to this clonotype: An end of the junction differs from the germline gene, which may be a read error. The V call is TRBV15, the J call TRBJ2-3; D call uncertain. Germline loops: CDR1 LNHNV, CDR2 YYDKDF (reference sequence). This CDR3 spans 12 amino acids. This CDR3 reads CAASRDVDTQYF. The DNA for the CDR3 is TGTGCCGCCAGCAGAGACGTGGATACGCAGTATTTT.

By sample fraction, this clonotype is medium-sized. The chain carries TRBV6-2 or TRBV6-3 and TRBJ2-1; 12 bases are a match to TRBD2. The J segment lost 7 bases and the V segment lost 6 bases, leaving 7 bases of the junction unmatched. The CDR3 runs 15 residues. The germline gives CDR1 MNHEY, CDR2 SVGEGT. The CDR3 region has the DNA TGTGCCAGCAGACGCCTAGCGGGAGGGGGAAATGAGCAGTTCTTC. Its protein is CASRRLAGGGNEQFF.

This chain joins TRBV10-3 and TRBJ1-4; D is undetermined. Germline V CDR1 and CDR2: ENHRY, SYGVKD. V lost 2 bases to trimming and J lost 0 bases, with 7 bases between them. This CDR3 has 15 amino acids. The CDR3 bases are TGTGCCATCAGTGAGGACGAAGCAACTAATGAAAAACTGTTTTTT. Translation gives CAISEDEATNEKLFF.

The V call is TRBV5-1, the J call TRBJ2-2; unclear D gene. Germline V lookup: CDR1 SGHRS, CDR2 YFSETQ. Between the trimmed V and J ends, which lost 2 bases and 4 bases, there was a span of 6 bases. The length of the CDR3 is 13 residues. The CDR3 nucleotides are TGCGCCAGCAGCTTTACTATCACCGGGGAGCTGTTTTTT. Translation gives CASSFTITGELFF.

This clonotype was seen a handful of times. In DNA, the CDR3 is TGCGCCAGCAGCCCCGACAGAAGCGAGCAGTACTTC. It specifies CASSPDRSEQYF. The J gene is TRBJ2-1, the V gene TRBV5-1; TRBD1 is a possible D gene (5 bases). Judging by the DNA end, TRBJ2-7 fits better; the J call may be wrong. The germline V gene encodes CDR1 SGHRS and CDR2 YFSETQ. The CDR3 loop spans 12 amino acids.

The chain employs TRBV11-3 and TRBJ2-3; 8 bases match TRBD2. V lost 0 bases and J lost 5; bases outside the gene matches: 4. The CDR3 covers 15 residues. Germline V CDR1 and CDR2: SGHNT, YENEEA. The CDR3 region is CASSLDGLAGDTQYF. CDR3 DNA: TGTGCCAGCAGCTTAGATGGGCTAGCGGGAGATACGCAGTATTTT.

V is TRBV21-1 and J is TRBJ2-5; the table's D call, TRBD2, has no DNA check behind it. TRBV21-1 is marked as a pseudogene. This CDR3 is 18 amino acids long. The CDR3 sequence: CASSKWNGLALYQETQYF. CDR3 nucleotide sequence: TGTGCCAGCAGCAAGTGGAATGGGCTAGCCCTGTACCAAGAGACCCAGTACTTC.

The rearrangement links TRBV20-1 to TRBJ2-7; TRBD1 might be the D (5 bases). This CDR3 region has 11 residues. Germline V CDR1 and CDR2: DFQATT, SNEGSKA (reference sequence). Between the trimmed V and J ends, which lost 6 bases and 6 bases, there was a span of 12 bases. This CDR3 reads CSAGASCEQYF. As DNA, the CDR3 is TGCAGTGCAGGGGCGAGCTGCGAGCAGTACTTC.

CDR3 region: CASSFFAGGPSGELFF. The CDR3, as DNA: TGTGCCAGCAGTTTCTTCGCGGGGGGGCCTAGCGGGGAGCTGTTTTTT. The chain joins TRBV12-3 or TRBV12-4 to TRBJ2-2; 9 nucleotides line up with TRBD2. With 3 bases clipped from V and 7 bases from J, the junction kept 9 bases outside the gene matches. The CDR3 covers 16 residues.

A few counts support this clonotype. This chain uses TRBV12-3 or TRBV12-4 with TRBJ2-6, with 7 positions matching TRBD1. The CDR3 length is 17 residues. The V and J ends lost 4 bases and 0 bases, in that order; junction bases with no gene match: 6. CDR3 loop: CASSWWTGLSGANVLTF. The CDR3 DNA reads TGTGCCAGCAGTTGGTGGACAGGCCTCTCTGGGGCCAACGTCCTGACTTTC.

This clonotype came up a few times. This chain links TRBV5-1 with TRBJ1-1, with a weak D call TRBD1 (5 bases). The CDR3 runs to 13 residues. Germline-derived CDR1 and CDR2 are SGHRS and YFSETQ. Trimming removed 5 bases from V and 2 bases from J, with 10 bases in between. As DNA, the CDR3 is TGCGCCAGCAGTCACAGGTTAAACACTGAAGCTTTCTTT. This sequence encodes CASSHRLNTEAFF.

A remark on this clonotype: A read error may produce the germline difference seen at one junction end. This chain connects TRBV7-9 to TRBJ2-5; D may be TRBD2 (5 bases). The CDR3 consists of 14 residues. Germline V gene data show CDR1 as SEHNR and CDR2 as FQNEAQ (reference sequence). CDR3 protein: CAGSSFSPEGTQYF. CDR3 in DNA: TGTGCCGGCAGCTCCTTCAGTCCTGAGGGGACCCAGTACTTC.

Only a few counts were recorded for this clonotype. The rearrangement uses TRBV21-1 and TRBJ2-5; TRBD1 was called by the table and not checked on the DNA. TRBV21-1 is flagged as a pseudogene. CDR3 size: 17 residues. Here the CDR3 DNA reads TGTGCCAGCAGCATCGGGGAGGGACAGGGGGTAGGAGAGACCCAGTACTTC. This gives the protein CASSIGEGQGVGETQYF.

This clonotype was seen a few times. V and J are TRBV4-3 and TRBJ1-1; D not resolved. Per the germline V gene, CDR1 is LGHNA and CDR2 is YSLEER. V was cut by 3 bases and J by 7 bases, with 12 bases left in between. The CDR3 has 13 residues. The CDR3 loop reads CASSHPPRHEAFF. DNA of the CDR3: TGCGCCAGCAGCCACCCCCCGCGGCATGAAGCTTTCTTT.

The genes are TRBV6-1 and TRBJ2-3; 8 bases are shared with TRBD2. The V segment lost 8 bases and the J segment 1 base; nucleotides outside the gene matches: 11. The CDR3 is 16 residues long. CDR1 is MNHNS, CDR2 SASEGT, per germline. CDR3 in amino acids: CASPDHGGAGTDTQYF. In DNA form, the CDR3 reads TGTGCCAGCCCAGATCACGGGGGGGCCGGCACAGATACGCAGTATTTT.

In nucleotides, the CDR3 is TGTGCCAGCCGAGGGGCTGCGGGGTCTAGGGGAGAGCAGTTCTTC. It encodes CASRGAAGSRGEQFF. The rearrangement joins TRBV12-3 or TRBV12-4 to TRBJ2-1; maybe TRBD2 (6 bases). The CDR3 totals 15 residues. Trimming removed 8 bases at V and 10 bases at J, with 24 bases between.

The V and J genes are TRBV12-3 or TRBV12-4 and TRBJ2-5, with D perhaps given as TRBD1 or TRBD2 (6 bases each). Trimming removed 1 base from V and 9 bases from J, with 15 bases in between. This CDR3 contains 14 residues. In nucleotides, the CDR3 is TGTGCCAGCAGTTTAGAGGCAGGGGAGGTGTCCCAGTACTTC. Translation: CASSLEAGEVSQYF.

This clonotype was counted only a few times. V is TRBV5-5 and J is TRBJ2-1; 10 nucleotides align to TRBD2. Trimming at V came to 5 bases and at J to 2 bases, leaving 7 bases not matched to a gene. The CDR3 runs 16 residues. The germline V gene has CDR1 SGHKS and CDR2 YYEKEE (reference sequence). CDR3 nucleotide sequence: TGTGCCAGCAGTTCCCGCCTAGCGGGGGCCTACAATGAGCAGTTCTTC. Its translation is CASSSRLAGAYNEQFF.

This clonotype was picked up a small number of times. The CDR3, as DNA: TGCGCCAGCAGCTTGGGTGAGGACTATGGCTACACCTTC. It yields the protein CASSLGEDYGYTF. This rearrangement joins TRBV5-1 to TRBJ1-2, with unresolved D. Trimming pared 0 bases from V and 3 bases from J, leaving 6 bases between. The CDR3 contains 13 residues. The germline V gene encodes CDR1 SGHRS and CDR2 YFSETQ.